The rows below give T cell receptor beta chains drawn from one sample of a study of Graves' ophthalmopathy and Graves' hyperthyroidism. TCRdb independently ran MiXCR on the multiplex PCR reads; one entry per CDR3 protein. The sample lists 400,000 or so distinct CDR3 sequences, about a sixth occurring once. Material: peripheral blood. These receptors originate from an adult woman with stable Graves' hyperthyroidism. CDR3s leave out the opening cysteine and the closing phenylalanine or tryptophan. Fields, in order: V gene, J gene, clone size, CDR3 protein. The size field is filled for only some rows; it gives once, few, many or a size class.

v_gene: TRBV12-3/TRBV12-4
j_gene: TRBJ1-2
abundance: many
CDR3aa: ASSLDAESYGYT

v_gene: TRBV12-3/TRBV12-4
j_gene: TRBJ2-7
abundance: many
CDR3aa: ASSFLEREWNYEQY

v_gene: TRBV28
j_gene: TRBJ2-7
abundance: many
CDR3aa: ASSLTAGSYEQY

v_gene: TRBV28
j_gene: TRBJ2-5
abundance: many
CDR3aa: ASSLMLNMGETQY

v_gene: TRBV28
j_gene: TRBJ1-3
abundance: many
CDR3aa: ASTLLAGTTYRSSGNTIY

v_gene: TRBV6-2/TRBV6-3
j_gene: TRBJ1-1
abundance: many
CDR3aa: ASNYPAGGNTEAF

v_gene: TRBV19
j_gene: TRBJ2-7
abundance: many
CDR3aa: ASSIVRLAVYEQY

v_gene: TRBV3-1
j_gene: TRBJ1-1
abundance: many
CDR3aa: ASTNRGNTEAF

v_gene: TRBV2
j_gene: TRBJ2-2
abundance: few
CDR3aa: ASSAYTSDTGELF

v_gene: TRBV19
j_gene: TRBJ2-6
abundance: few
CDR3aa: ASSGTGQVRSGANVLT

v_gene: TRBV27
j_gene: TRBJ1-1
abundance: many
CDR3aa: ASSLNPLPNTEAF

v_gene: TRBV5-1
j_gene: TRBJ2-7
abundance: many
CDR3aa: ASSFGTSGYEQY

v_gene: TRBV2
j_gene: TRBJ2-7
abundance: many
CDR3aa: ASSDGRETYEQY

v_gene: TRBV6-5
j_gene: TRBJ1-2
abundance: many
CDR3aa: ASNLGRLYGYT

v_gene: TRBV11-2
j_gene: TRBJ1-1
abundance: -
CDR3aa: ASCSPTGTKHTEAF

v_gene: TRBV30
j_gene: TRBJ2-7
abundance: many
CDR3aa: AWNSPADEQY

v_gene: TRBV4-3
j_gene: TRBJ2-2
abundance: few
CDR3aa: ASSQDLLRMNTGELF

v_gene: TRBV12-3/TRBV12-4
j_gene: TRBJ1-5
abundance: many
CDR3aa: ASSLGPTGSNQPQH

v_gene: TRBV12-3/TRBV12-4
j_gene: TRBJ1-5
abundance: -
CDR3aa: ASSPGGAQH

v_gene: TRBV28
j_gene: TRBJ2-5
abundance: many
CDR3aa: ASSFYRAQETQY

v_gene: TRBV5-6
j_gene: TRBJ1-2
abundance: many
CDR3aa: ASSLGRHYGYT

v_gene: TRBV29-1
j_gene: TRBJ1-2
abundance: many
CDR3aa: SVEGQIAYT

v_gene: TRBV5-1
j_gene: TRBJ2-7
abundance: many
CDR3aa: ASSLAGEFEQY

v_gene: TRBV2
j_gene: TRBJ1-1
abundance: many
CDR3aa: ASSEVGGEVGTEAF

v_gene: TRBV20-1
j_gene: TRBJ2-7
abundance: many
CDR3aa: SARGLRDSATFYEQY